A selection of T cell receptor beta chains follows, all from one sample in a study of blood T cell repertoires in COVID-19. Method: immunoSEQ multiplex PCR; TCRdb's copy keeps in-frame clones and lacks some. The table has about 410,000 clones, about nine tenths seen once. The sample was peripheral blood. The receptors stem from a woman in her twenties or thirties with active or convalescent COVID-19. Each CDR3 is given with its conserved first and last residue. D genes are given only for firm matches. Clone sizes are given selectively: once, few, many, or a class where the clone is expanded.

size	D	V	J	CDR3	DNA
.	.	TRBV30	TRBJ1-2	CAWSLTGGQGYGYTF	TGTGCCTGGAGTCTAACGGGAGGGCAGGGGTATGGCTACACCTTC
.	TRBD2	TRBV2	TRBJ2-1	CASSLLAAAYNEQFF	TGTGCCAGCAGTTTACTAGCGGCGGCCTACAATGAGCAGTTCTTC
.	.	TRBV4-2	TRBJ2-1	CASSREDFSSYNEQFF	TGTGCCAGCAGCCGAGAGGACTTTAGCTCCTACAATGAGCAGTTCTTC
few	TRBD2	TRBV4-1	TRBJ2-2	CASSQWSGGNTGELFF	TGCGCCAGCAGCCAATGGAGCGGGGGGAACACCGGGGAGCTGTTTTTT
few	TRBD1	TRBV5-1	TRBJ1-2	CASTFGSGGSYGYTF	TGCGCCAGCACCTTCGGGTCAGGGGGGAGCTATGGCTACACCTTC
few	.	TRBV5-1	TRBJ2-3	CASSLEGADTQYF	TGCGCCAGCAGCTTGGAAGGGGCCGATACGCAGTATTTT
.	TRBD2	TRBV18	TRBJ2-3	CASSPKLGGTGGYSDTQYF	TGTGCCAGCTCACCAAAGTTAGGAGGGACGGGAGGCTATTCAGATACGCAGTATTTT
.	TRBD2	TRBV6-2/TRBV6-3	TRBJ2-7	CASSLVAGVPSEQYF	TGTGCCAGCAGTCTCGTGGCGGGAGTTCCCTCCGAGCAGTACTTC
.	.	TRBV27	TRBJ1-2	CASSPQGLNYGYTF	TGTGCCAGCAGTCCTCAGGGTCTTAACTATGGCTACACCTTC
.	TRBD2	TRBV10-3	TRBJ2-7	CAISATSGGYEQYF	TGTGCCATCAGTGCGACTAGCGGGGGCTACGAGCAGTACTTC
.	TRBD1	TRBV2	TRBJ2-7	CASSLGTGTEQYF	TGTGCCAGCAGCCTCGGGACAGGGACCGAGCAGTACTTC
.	TRBD2	TRBV7-9	TRBJ2-1	CASSPTLASGAYNEQFF	TGTGCCAGCAGCCCCACCCTGGCTAGCGGGGCGTACAATGAGCAGTTCTTC
.	TRBD1	TRBV3-1/TRBV3-2	TRBJ2-3	CASSPRRGPDTQYF	TGCGCCAGCAGCCCGAGAAGGGGGCCAGATACGCAGTATTTT
.	TRBD2	TRBV10-3	TRBJ2-1	CAIRPSGTNNEQFF	TGTGCCATCAGGCCTAGCGGGACTAACAATGAGCAGTTCTTC
once	.	TRBV11-2	TRBJ1-1	CASSLGWGRRTEAFF	TGTGCCAGCAGCTTAGGCTGGGGGCGCCGCACTGAAGCTTTCTTT
.	.	TRBV18	TRBJ1-2	CASSPGHQSGGYTF	TGTGCCAGCTCCCCGGGACACCAGTCAGGAGGCTACACCTTC
.	.	TRBV11-2	TRBJ1-3	CASSSNAGSPIYF	TGTGCCAGCAGCTCGAACGCAGGGTCTCCCATATATTTT
.	TRBD1	TRBV2	TRBJ1-6	CASSLRDRGYNSPLHF	TGTGCCAGCAGTTTGAGGGACAGAGGGTATAATTCACCCCTCCACTTT
.	TRBD2	TRBV4-2	TRBJ2-1	CASSQAEAGMNEQFF	TGTGCCAGCAGCCAAGCCGAAGCGGGGATGAATGAGCAGTTCTTC
once	.	TRBV14	TRBJ1-1	CASSQPREGNTEAFF	TGTGCCAGCAGCCAACCCAGGGAGGGGAACACTGAAGCTTTCTTT
.	TRBD2	TRBV5-1	TRBJ2-1	CASSLATSGLSYNEQFF	TGCGCCAGCAGCTTGGCGACTAGCGGTTTATCCTACAATGAGCAGTTCTTC
.	.	TRBV19	TRBJ1-3	CASSIAGISGNTIYF	TGTGCCAGTAGTATAGCCGGGATCTCTGGAAACACCATATATTTT
.	TRBD1	TRBV4-1	TRBJ2-1	CASSHYRDRGLYNEQFF	TGCGCCAGCAGCCATTACCGGGACAGGGGTTTGTACAATGAGCAGTTCTTC
.	TRBD1	TRBV29-1	TRBJ1-2	CSVKTGGANYGYTF	TGCAGCGTGAAGACAGGGGGAGCTAACTATGGCTACACCTTC
once	.	TRBV7-9	TRBJ1-1	CASSLTGYTEAFF	TGTGCCAGCAGCTTAACAGGGTACACTGAAGCTTTCTTT
.	TRBD2	TRBV14	TRBJ2-1	CASSQDTSGGPTYNEQFF	TGTGCCAGCAGCCAGGACACTAGCGGGGGGCCCACTTACAATGAGCAGTTCTTC
.	TRBD1	TRBV5-1	TRBJ1-2	CASSPRWDRWNYGYTF	TGCGCCAGCAGCCCACGATGGGACAGGTGGAACTATGGCTACACCTTC
.	TRBD2	TRBV7-9	TRBJ2-5	CASTAGASGGAQETQYF	TGTGCCAGCACCGCCGGAGCTAGCGGGGGCGCTCAAGAGACCCAGTACTTC
.	TRBD2	TRBV3-1/TRBV3-2	TRBJ2-1	CASSHLGTSGHNEQFF	TGTGCCAGCAGCCACCTCGGGACTAGCGGGCACAATGAGCAGTTCTTC
.	.	TRBV19	TRBJ1-1	CASSPKRGVTEAFF	TGTGCCAGTAGTCCAAAACGCGGGGTCACTGAAGCTTTCTTT
.	.	TRBV3-1/TRBV3-2	TRBJ2-6	CASSQGRSSGANVLTF	TGTGCCAGCAGCCAAGGGAGGAGCTCTGGGGCCAACGTCCTGACTTTC
few	TRBD1	TRBV7-8	TRBJ1-2	CASSAYRGQWGYGYTF	TGTGCCAGCAGCGCGTACAGGGGGCAATGGGGTTATGGCTACACCTTC
.	.	TRBV7-9	TRBJ1-2	CASSLSSELNNGYTF	TGTGCCAGCAGCTTATCGTCGGAACTAAATAATGGCTACACCTTC
.	TRBD2	TRBV14	TRBJ2-7	CASSQRRLAGFYEQYF	TGTGCCAGCAGCCAAAGAAGACTAGCGGGCTTCTACGAGCAGTACTTC
.	.	TRBV11-2	TRBJ1-1	CASSLQVNTEAFF	TGTGCCAGCAGCCTTCAGGTGAACACTGAAGCTTTCTTT
.	.	TRBV19	TRBJ1-6	CASSIPRQNSPLHF	TGTGCCAGTAGTATTCCACGACAAAATTCACCCCTCCACTTT
.	.	TRBV6-1	TRBJ2-1	CASSEVGRTIGGFF	TGTGCCAGCAGTGAAGTAGGTAGGACCATCGGGGGGTTCTTC
few	.	TRBV4-1	TRBJ1-5	CASSQDHSNQPQHF	TGCGCCAGCAGCCAAGATCATAGCAATCAGCCCCAGCATTTT
.	TRBD1	TRBV27	TRBJ1-1	CASSITGTGLGAFF	TGTGCCAGCAGTATAACCGGGACAGGGCTTGGAGCTTTCTTT
.	.	TRBV4-1	TRBJ1-1	CASSHLTATEAFF	TGCGCCAGCAGCCACTTGACAGCCACTGAAGCTTTCTTT
.	TRBD1	TRBV6-6	TRBJ1-5	CASSNPDRASNQPQHF	TGTGCCAGCAGCAACCCGGACAGGGCAAGCAATCAGCCCCAGCATTTT
.	.	TRBV19	TRBJ1-1	CASSTYTGPGAFF	TGTGCCAGTAGTACATACACCGGTCCGGGAGCTTTCTTT
.	.	TRBV5-4	TRBJ2-4	CASSLSGRADQNIQYF	TGTGCCAGCAGCTTGTCCGGGCGAGCGGACCAAAACATTCAGTACTTC
.	TRBD1	TRBV5-1	TRBJ1-2	CASSSTGTGNSGYGYTF	TGCGCCAGCAGCTCGACCGGGACAGGGAATTCTGGTTATGGCTACACCTTC
.	TRBD1	TRBV6-1	TRBJ1-5	CASSEAVTGGGNQPQHF	TGTGCCAGCAGTGAAGCGGTGACAGGGGGCGGGAATCAGCCCCAGCATTTT
.	.	TRBV5-5	TRBJ1-5	CASSQTTGNQPQHF	TGTGCCAGCAGCCAAACTACAGGAAATCAGCCCCAGCATTTT
few	.	TRBV7-8	TRBJ1-1	CASSPRVAEAFF	TGTGCCAGCAGCCCCCGGGTTGCCGAAGCTTTCTTT
.	TRBD2	TRBV27	TRBJ2-1	CASSLRLAGTYNEQFF	TGTGCCAGCAGTTTGCGGCTAGCGGGAACCTACAATGAGCAGTTCTTC
.	TRBD1	TRBV5-1	TRBJ2-1	CASSPGPGQRVNEQFF	TGCGCCAGCAGCCCCGGGCCGGGACAGAGGGTTAATGAGCAGTTCTTC
.	TRBD2	TRBV13	TRBJ2-7	CASSLVFGIARDYQLRQYF	TGTGCCAGCAGCTTAGTATTTGGCATAGCCCGGGACTACCAATTGAGGCAGTACTTC
.	.	TRBV7-9	TRBJ2-5	CASSLGQQETQYF	TGTGCCAGCAGCTTAGGGCAGCAAGAGACCCAGTACTTC
few	TRBD2	TRBV4-2	TRBJ2-3	CASSPLRWTSGGDVDTQYF	TGTGCCAGCAGCCCCTTGCGATGGACTAGCGGGGGGGACGTGGATACGCAGTATTTT
.	.	TRBV29-1	TRBJ1-1	CSVELGAAEAFF	TGCAGCGTTGAATTAGGGGCGGCTGAAGCTTTCTTT